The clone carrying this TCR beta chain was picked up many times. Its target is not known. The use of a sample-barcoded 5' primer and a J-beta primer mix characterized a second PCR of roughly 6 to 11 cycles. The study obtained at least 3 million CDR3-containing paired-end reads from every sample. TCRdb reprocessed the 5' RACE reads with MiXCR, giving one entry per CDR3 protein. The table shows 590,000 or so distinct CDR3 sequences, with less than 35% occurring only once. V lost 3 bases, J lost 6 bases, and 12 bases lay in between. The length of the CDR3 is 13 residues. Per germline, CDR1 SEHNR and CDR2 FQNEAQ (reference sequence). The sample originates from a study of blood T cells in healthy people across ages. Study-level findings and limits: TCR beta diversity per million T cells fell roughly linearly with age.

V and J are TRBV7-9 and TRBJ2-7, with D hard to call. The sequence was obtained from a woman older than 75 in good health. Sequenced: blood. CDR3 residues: CASSLNTLGEQYF. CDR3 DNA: TGTGCCAGCAGCTTGAACACCTTGGGCGAGCAGTACTTC.